This T cell receptor (beta chain) was identified in a study of cytomegalovirus exposure and HLA in healthy donors. Generated by immunoSEQ multiplex PCR, the TCRdb table keeps only in-frame clones and is missing some. The table has around 70,000 clones, around 94% seen once. CDR3 size: 16 residues. J gave up 2 bases and V 3 bases, and 10 bases lay outside the gene matches. Germline CDR1 reads SGHDT; CDR2 reads YYEEEE. The clonotype originates from a woman between 18 and 29 years old in good health and CMV-seronegative. The chain uses TRBV5-6 and TRBJ1-1; 7 positions agree with TRBD1. Sequenced material: PBMCs. The CDR3 loop is CASSWGPTGSNTEAFF. In nucleotides, the CDR3 is TGTGCCAGCAGCTGGGGACCGACAGGGAGTAACACTGAAGCTTTCTTT.